Sequencing of this TCR beta chain was carried out in a study of blood T cells in healthy people across ages. Alongside a J-beta primer mix, a sample-barcoded 5' primer served in a second PCR lasting about 7 to 11 cycles. TCRdb itself ran the 5' RACE reads through MiXCR, one entry per CDR3 protein. The data contain some 1,000,000 distinct CDR3 sequences, about 25% of them seen just once; the ten biggest clones take up approximately 0.75%. The CDR3 runs 16 residues. CDR1 and CDR2 (germline): SGHVS, FQNEAQ. The V and J ends lost 2 bases and 2 bases respectively, with 16 bases between them. A further study also used this sample, focusing on T cells of mothers and their children.

Input material: blood. The sequence was collected from a girl aged 2 to 9 in good health. This sequence joins TRBV7-8 and TRBJ2-7; possibly TRBD1 for D (7 bases). The chain's CDR3 is CASSLLFQGGPYEQYF. CDR3 nucleotides: TGTGCCAGCAGCTTATTATTCCAGGGGGGTCCCTACGAGCAGTACTTC.